Each of the 26 T cell receptor beta chains below was sequenced from the same sample in a study of blood T cell repertoires in COVID-19. The repertoire was sequenced with immunoSEQ multiplex PCR; TCRdb's copy has only in-frame clones and lacks some. The sample has fewer than 90,000 clones; about four fifths are singletons. Sequencing was carried out using peripheral blood. Source of these receptors: a man between 65 and 85 years old with COVID-19, enrolled during active disease.

This chain uses TRBV2 with TRBJ2-7; D is ambiguous. Trimming left V 6 bases short and J 0 bases short, with 12 bases between. This CDR3 contains 14 residues. Germline V gene data show CDR1 as SNHLY and CDR2 as FYNNEI. The CDR3 spells CASRQATNSYEQYF. The CDR3 coding sequence is TGTGCCAGCAGACAAGCGACCAACTCCTACGAGCAGTACTTC.

The V call is TRBV30, the J call TRBJ1-2; 11 positions match TRBD1. This CDR3 comprises 14 residues. Germline V gene sequence: CDR1 GTSNPN, CDR2 SVGIG (reference sequence). Trimming cost V 4 bases and J 7 bases; bases outside gene matches: 8. The CDR3 coding sequence is TGTGCCTGGACCTGGGACAGGGGGTCCGGTGGCTACACCTTC. Encoded protein: CAWTWDRGSGGYTF.

The genes are TRBV4-3 and TRBJ2-3, with D possibly TRBD2 on 5 matching bases. The V gene's germline CDR1 is LGHNA and CDR2 YSLEER. CDR3 size: 16 residues. The germline V and J ends were trimmed by 4 bases and 2 bases, with 16 bases remaining between them. CDR3 sequence reads: CASSPLPGNPTDTQYF. For the CDR3, the DNA is TGCGCCAGCAGCCCCCTGCCGGGGAATCCCACAGATACGCAGTATTTT.

This chain joins TRBV5-6 and TRBJ2-1; a possible D gene is TRBD2 (5 bases). Per germline, CDR1 SGHDT and CDR2 YYEEEE. Trimming took 7 bases from V and 0 from J, leaving 11 bases between them. CDR3 length equals 14 residues. CDR3 sequence (DNA): TGTGCCAGCCTGGAGCGGAGCTCCTACAATGAGCAGTTCTTC. It translates to CASLERSSYNEQFF.

The V and J genes are TRBV5-1 and TRBJ2-1; a weak D match, TRBD2 (5 bases). This CDR3 comprises 15 residues. V was cut by 1 base and J by 7 bases, with 15 bases left in between. Germline V gene sequence: CDR1 SGHRS, CDR2 YFSETQ. The CDR3 loop reads CASSLIALVANEQFF. In nucleotides, the CDR3 is TGCGCCAGCAGCTTGATTGCACTAGTGGCAAATGAGCAGTTCTTC. The complete variable domain, with remaining parts taken from reference TRBV5-1 and TRBJ2-1, reads KAGVTQTPRYLIKTRGQQVTLSCSPISGHRSVSWYQQTPGQGLQFLFEYFSETQRNKGNFPGRFSGRQFSNSRSEMNVSTLELGDSALYLCASSLIALVANEQFFGPGTRLTVL.

CDR3 region: CAWSAGYGYTF. The CDR3 DNA reads as TGTGCCTGGAGTGCGGGCTATGGCTACACCTTC. This chain connects TRBV30 to TRBJ1-2, with no clear D. CDR1 and CDR2 (germline): GTSNPN, SVGIG (reference sequence). CDR3 length equals 11 residues. V was pared by 1 base and J by 4 bases, with 4 bases between.

This clone showed up just once. The chain uses TRBV30 and TRBJ1-1, with 11 positions matching TRBD1. This CDR3 spans 14 amino acids. Trimming removed 2 bases from V and 5 bases from J; junction bases left unmatched: 4. CDR1 and CDR2 (germline): GTSNPN, SVGIG (reference sequence). The CDR3: CAWSRGTGGTEAFF. The CDR3 region has the DNA TGTGCCTGGAGTCGTGGGACAGGGGGGACTGAAGCTTTCTTT. Filled out from reference TRBV30 and TRBJ1-1, the complete variable domain reads SQTIHQWPATLVQPVGSPLSLECTVEGTSNPNLYWYRQAAGRGLQLLFYSVGIGQISSEVPQNLSASRPQDRQFILSSKKLLLSDSGFYLCAWSRGTGGTEAFFGQGTRLTVV.

The chain employs TRBV4-1 and TRBJ2-1; D is ambiguous. Germline CDR1 MGHRA, CDR2 YSYEKL. The ends were cut back, 0 bases at V and 6 bases at J, with 6 bases in the middle. The length of the CDR3 is 13 residues. The CDR3 nucleotides read TGCGCCAGCAGCCAAGATCGGGTCAATGAGCAGTTCTTC. Its protein is CASSQDRVNEQFF.

The chain has TRBV7-9 and TRBJ1-2, with D possibly TRBD1 on 6 matching bases. Trimming removed 5 bases at V and 12 bases at J, with 16 bases between. CDR3 size: 12 residues. Germline V gene lookup returns CDR1 SEHNR and CDR2 FQNEAQ (reference sequence). Written as DNA, the CDR3 is TGTGCCAGCAGCAACACAGGGATTCAGGACACCTTC. Its protein is CASSNTGIQDTF.

The chain carries TRBV6-5 and TRBJ1-3, with D perhaps matching TRBD1 (5 bases). The CDR3 totals 15 residues. Trimming stripped 0 bases from V and 2 bases from J, with 8 bases between. Germline V gene data show CDR1 as MNHEY and CDR2 as SVGAGI. The CDR3 DNA is TGTGCCAGCAGTTACTCGACGGGGGCTGGAAACACCATATATTTT. It is translated as CASSYSTGAGNTIYF.

The rearrangement joins TRBV28 to TRBJ1-5; TRBD1 might be the D (5 bases). Germline V lookup: CDR1 MDHEN, CDR2 SYDVKM. V was pared by 5 bases and J by 7 bases, with 12 bases between. The CDR3 is 13 amino acids. The CDR3 bases are TGTGCCAGCAGTGGAGGGACGCGACAGCCCCAGCATTTT. Its protein product is CASSGGTRQPQHF.

The count of this clone is one. The chain has TRBV7-2 and TRBJ2-2; D is possibly TRBD1 (5 bases). Trimming pared 4 bases from V and 4 bases from J, leaving 16 bases between. Germline V CDR1 and CDR2: SGHTA, FQGNSA. The CDR3 extends over 16 amino acids. This chain's CDR3 is CASSSILGQGTGELFF. The CDR3 region has the DNA TGTGCCAGCAGCTCGATTTTAGGTCAGGGCACCGGGGAGCTGTTTTTT.

V gene TRBV7-9 combines with J gene TRBJ2-2, with 7 bases aligning to TRBD2. The CDR3 spans 13 residues. CDR1 SEHNR and CDR2 FQNEAQ come from the germline V gene (reference sequence). Trimming removed 7 bases from V and 11 bases from J; junction bases left unmatched: 10. For the CDR3, the DNA is TGTGCCAGCATCCAACTGGGGAGGGACGAGCTGTTTTTT. It specifies CASIQLGRDELFF.

In DNA, the CDR3 is TGTGCCAGCAGTCCTACCTCGCCAGGGGGAGGAGGAGAACAGTACTTC. Translated: CASSPTSPGGGGEQYF. J is TRBJ2-5 and V is TRBV6-6, with D tentatively TRBD1 (7 bases). V was trimmed by 5 bases and J by 11 bases, leaving 27 bases between them. The germline V gene encodes CDR1 MNHNY and CDR2 SVGAGI (reference sequence). There are 16 residues in the CDR3.

As regards this clone: Other DNA sequences within the sample encode an identical CDR3. The chain combines TRBV6-6 with TRBJ1-2; 7 positions agree with TRBD1. With V trimmed by 0 bases and J by 8 bases, 3 bases remained unmatched. The CDR3 contains 13 residues. CDR1 and CDR2 from the germline V gene are MNHNY and SVGAGI (reference sequence). CDR3 nucleotide sequence: TGTGCCAGCAGTTACTCAGGGGGCGACGGCTACACCTTC. Translating gives CASSYSGGDGYTF.

The J gene is TRBJ1-1, the V gene TRBV19; 8 bases agree with TRBD1. Germline V gene lookup returns CDR1 LNHDA and CDR2 SQIVND (reference sequence). Germline trimming cut 5 bases from V and 1 base from J; bases unmatched to any gene: 6. The CDR3 is 15 residues long. This CDR3 is CASSLLDRENTEAFF. In nucleotides, the CDR3 is TGTGCCAGTAGTTTGTTGGACAGGGAGAACACTGAAGCTTTCTTT.

The chain carries TRBV7-2 and TRBJ1-1; 7 bases are shared with TRBD1. This CDR3 comprises 17 residues. The V and J ends lost 5 bases and 5 bases, in that order; junction bases with no gene match: 17. From germline, CDR1 is SGHTA and CDR2 FQGNSA. CDR3 in amino acids: CASSQGGGRSRWTEAFF. CDR3 nucleotide sequence: TGTGCCAGCAGCCAAGGAGGGGGCCGGTCGCGATGGACTGAAGCTTTCTTT.

The chain couples TRBV19 to TRBJ1-5; a possible D gene is TRBD1 (5 bases). CDR3 length: 16 amino acids. Germline lookup yields CDR1 LNHDA and CDR2 SQIVND (reference sequence). V shed 7 bases and J shed 2 bases, with 18 bases lying between them. The CDR3 sequence: CASNQGGSGRNQPQHF. The CDR3 nucleotides read TGTGCCAGTAACCAGGGAGGGTCGGGGCGCAATCAGCCCCAGCATTTT.

The chain has TRBV7-9 and TRBJ1-2, with 9 bases lining up with TRBD1. Germline assignment: CDR1 SEHNR and CDR2 FQNEAQ (reference sequence). This CDR3 has 13 residues. V gave up 1 base and J gave up 8 bases; unmatched junction bases: 2. The CDR3 protein is CASSLGTGVGYTF. The CDR3 DNA reads TGTGCCAGCAGCTTAGGGACAGGGGTCGGCTACACCTTC.

This chain connects TRBV5-1 to TRBJ1-2; the match to TRBD1 covers 7 bases. Losses at the gene ends were 4 bases for V and 0 bases for J; bases not matched to a gene: 9. The CDR3 sequence is 16 residues long. The germline CDR1 and CDR2 sequences are SGHRS and YFSETQ. The CDR3 nucleotides read TGCGCCAGCAGCCGGGGGACAGAGGTTACTAACTATGGCTACACCTTC. Amino acid sequence: CASSRGTEVTNYGYTF. Full variable domain (missing parts from reference TRBV5-1 and TRBJ1-2): KAGVTQTPRYLIKTRGQQVTLSCSPISGHRSVSWYQQTPGQGLQFLFEYFSETQRNKGNFPGRFSGRQFSNSRSEMNVSTLELGDSALYLCASSRGTEVTNYGYTFGSGTRLTVV.

This rearrangement joins TRBV7-2 to TRBJ2-5, with D possibly matching TRBD2 (6 bases). In germline, CDR1 is SGHTA, CDR2 FQGNSA. The germline V and J ends were trimmed by 4 bases and 1 base, with 10 bases remaining between them. The CDR3 sequence is 14 residues long. The CDR3 protein is CASSSGLLQETQYF. DNA of the CDR3: TGTGCCAGCAGCTCTGGACTACTCCAAGAGACCCAGTACTTC.

This clone occurred a few times. V usage is TRBV10-3 and J usage is TRBJ2-1; the match to TRBD2 covers 10 bases. Germline loops: CDR1 ENHRY, CDR2 SYGVKD. This CDR3 is built from 16 residues. Trimming took 1 base from V and 1 from J; bases not matched to a gene: 1. The CDR3 nucleotides are TGTGCCATCAGTGAGTGGACTAGCGGATCCTACAATGAGCAGTTCTTC. Translating gives CAISEWTSGSYNEQFF.

Only one count was recorded for this clone. This chain links TRBV6-2 or TRBV6-3 with TRBJ1-1; perhaps TRBD1 as D (5 bases). The CDR3 consists of 17 residues. Germline CDR1 and CDR2: MNHEY and SVGEGT. Trimming shortened V by 1 base and J by 4 bases, and 19 bases separated the two germline ends. In DNA, the CDR3 is TGTGCCAGCAGTTACTTATTAGACGCGGTGGGGGGCACTGAAGCTTTCTTT. Amino acid sequence: CASSYLLDAVGGTEAFF.

The genes are TRBV6-1 and TRBJ2-1; 12 bases map to TRBD1. Trimming cost V 4 bases and J 4 bases; bases outside gene matches: 5. The CDR3 totals 16 residues. CDR1 MNHNS and CDR2 SASEGT come from the germline V gene. The CDR3 region has the DNA TGTGCCAGCAGTGCCGGGACAGGGGGCAAATACAATGAGCAGTTCTTC. Translated: CASSAGTGGKYNEQFF.

The chain has TRBV11-2 and TRBJ2-7; 7 bases map to TRBD1. CDR1 is SGHAT, CDR2 FQNNGV, per germline. The CDR3 sequence is 14 residues long. With 3 bases clipped from V and 2 bases from J, the junction kept 4 bases outside the gene matches. DNA of the CDR3: TGTGCCAGCAGCTTGTGGCAGGGGGCCTACGAGCAGTACTTC. Translation: CASSLWQGAYEQYF. The variable domain in full, with the rest retrieved from reference TRBV11-2 and TRBJ2-7, is EAGVAQSPRYKIIEKRQSVAFWCNPISGHATLYWYQQILGQGPKLLIQFQNNGVVDDSQLPKDRFSAERLKGVDSTLKIQPAKLEDSAVYLCASSLWQGAYEQYFGPGTRLTVT.

The chain recombines TRBV7-8 with TRBJ1-5; perhaps TRBD1 as D (5 bases). Germline V gives CDR1 SGHVS, CDR2 FQNEAQ. The CDR3 extends over 16 amino acids. The germline V and J ends were trimmed by 1 base and 7 bases, with 17 bases remaining between them. CDR3 in amino acids: CASSLDIGGEGQPQHF. CDR3 DNA: TGTGCCAGCAGCTTAGATATAGGAGGGGAGGGGCAGCCCCAGCATTTT.